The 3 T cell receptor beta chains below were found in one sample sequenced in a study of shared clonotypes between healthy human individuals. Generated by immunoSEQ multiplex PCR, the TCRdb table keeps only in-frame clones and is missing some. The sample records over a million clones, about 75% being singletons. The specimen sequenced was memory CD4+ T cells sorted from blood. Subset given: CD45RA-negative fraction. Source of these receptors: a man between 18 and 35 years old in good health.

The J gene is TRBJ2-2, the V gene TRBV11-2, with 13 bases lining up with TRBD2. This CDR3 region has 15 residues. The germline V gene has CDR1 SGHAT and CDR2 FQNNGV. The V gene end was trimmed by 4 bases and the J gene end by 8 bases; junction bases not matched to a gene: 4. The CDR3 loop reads CASSSGLAGRGELFF. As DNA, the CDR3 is TGTGCCAGCAGCTCGGGACTAGCGGGAAGGGGGGAGCTGTTTTTT. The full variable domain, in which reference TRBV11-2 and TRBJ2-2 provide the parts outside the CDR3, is EAGVAQSPRYKIIEKRQSVAFWCNPISGHATLYWYQQILGQGPKLLIQFQNNGVVDDSQLPKDRFSAERLKGVDSTLKIQPAKLEDSAVYLCASSSGLAGRGELFFGEGSRLTVL.

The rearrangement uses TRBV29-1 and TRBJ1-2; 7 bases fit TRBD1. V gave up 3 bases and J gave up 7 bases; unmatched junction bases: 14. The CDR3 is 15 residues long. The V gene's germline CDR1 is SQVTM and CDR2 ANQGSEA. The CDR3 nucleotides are TGCAGCGTTGAGGAGCCCCCGGGACAGCGGTCTGGCTACACCTTC. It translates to CSVEEPPGQRSGYTF.

The CDR3 DNA reads as TGTGCCAGCAGCTTTACACAAGACAATCAGCCCCAGCATTTT. Its protein product is CASSFTQDNQPQHF. V is TRBV5-5 and J is TRBJ1-5; the D is unclear. Trimming stripped 2 bases from V and 3 bases from J, with 9 bases between. CDR1 SGHKS and CDR2 YYEKEE come from the germline V gene (reference sequence). This CDR3 has 14 amino acids. The complete variable domain, with remaining parts taken from reference TRBV5-5 and TRBJ1-5, reads DAGVTQSPTHLIKTRGQQVTLRCSPISGHKSVSWYQQVLGQGPQFIFQYYEKEERGRGNFPDRFSARQFPNYSSELNVNALLLGDSALYLCASSFTQDNQPQHFGDGTRLSIL.